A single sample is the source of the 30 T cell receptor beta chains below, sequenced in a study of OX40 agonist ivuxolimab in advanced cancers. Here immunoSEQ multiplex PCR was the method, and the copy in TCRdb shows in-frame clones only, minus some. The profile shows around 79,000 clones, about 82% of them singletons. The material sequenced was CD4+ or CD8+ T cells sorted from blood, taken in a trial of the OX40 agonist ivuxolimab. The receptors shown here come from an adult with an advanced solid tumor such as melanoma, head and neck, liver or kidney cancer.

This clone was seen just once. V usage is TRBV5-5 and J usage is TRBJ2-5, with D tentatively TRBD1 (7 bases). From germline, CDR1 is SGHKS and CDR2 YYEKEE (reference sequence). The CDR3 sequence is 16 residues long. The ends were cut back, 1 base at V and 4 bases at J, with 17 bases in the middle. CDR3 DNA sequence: TGTGCCAGCAGCTTGTGGACAGGTCACGGGGGAGAGACCCAGTACTTC. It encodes CASSLWTGHGGETQYF.

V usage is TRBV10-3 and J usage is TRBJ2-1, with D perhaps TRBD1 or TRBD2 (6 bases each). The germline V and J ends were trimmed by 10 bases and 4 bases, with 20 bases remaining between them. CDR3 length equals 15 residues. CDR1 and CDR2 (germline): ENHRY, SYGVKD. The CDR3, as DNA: TGTGCCAACTCCCGGGGGCAGGGTTCTTACAATGAGCAGTTCTTC. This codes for CANSRGQGSYNEQFF.

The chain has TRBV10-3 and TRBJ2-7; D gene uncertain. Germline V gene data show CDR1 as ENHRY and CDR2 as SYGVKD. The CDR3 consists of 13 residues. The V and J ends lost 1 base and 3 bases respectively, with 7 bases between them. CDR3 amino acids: CAISEYGSYEQYF. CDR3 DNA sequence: TGTGCCATCAGTGAGTACGGAAGCTACGAGCAGTACTTC.

Written as DNA, the CDR3 is TGTGCCAGCAGCTTCGGGGCATATGGCTACACCTTC. The encoded protein is CASSFGAYGYTF. The rearrangement links TRBV7-9 to TRBJ1-2; weak D call: TRBD1 (5 bases). Per the germline V gene, CDR1 is SEHNR and CDR2 is FQNEAQ (reference sequence). Trimming left V 3 bases short and J 5 bases short, with 7 bases between. The CDR3 totals 12 residues.

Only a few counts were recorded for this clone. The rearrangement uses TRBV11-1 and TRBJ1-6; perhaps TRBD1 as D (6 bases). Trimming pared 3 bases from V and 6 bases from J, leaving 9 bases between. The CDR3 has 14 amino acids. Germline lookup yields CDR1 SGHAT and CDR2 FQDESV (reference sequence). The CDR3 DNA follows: TGTGCCAGCAGCTTCTTGGACAGTAATTCACCCCTCCACTTT. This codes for CASSFLDSNSPLHF. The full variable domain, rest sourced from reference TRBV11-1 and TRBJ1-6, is EAEVAQSPRYKITEKSQAVAFWCDPISGHATLYWYRQILGQGPELLVQFQDESVVDDSQLPKDRFSAERLKGVDSTLKIQPAELGDSAMYLCASSFLDSNSPLHFGNGTRLTVT.

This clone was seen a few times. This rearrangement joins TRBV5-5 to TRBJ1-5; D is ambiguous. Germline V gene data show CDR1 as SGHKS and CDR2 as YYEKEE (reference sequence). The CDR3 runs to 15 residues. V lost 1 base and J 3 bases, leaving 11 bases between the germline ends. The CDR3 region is CASSLYVDHNQPQHF. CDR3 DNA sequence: TGTGCCAGCAGCTTGTATGTAGACCACAATCAGCCCCAGCATTTT.

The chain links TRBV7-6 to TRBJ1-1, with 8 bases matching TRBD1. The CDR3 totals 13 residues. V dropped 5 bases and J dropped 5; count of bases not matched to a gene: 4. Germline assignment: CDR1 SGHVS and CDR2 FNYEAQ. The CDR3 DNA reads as TGTGCCAGCAGCAGACAGGGGTATACTGAAGCTTTCTTT. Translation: CASSRQGYTEAFF. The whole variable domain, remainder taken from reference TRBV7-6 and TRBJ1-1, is GAGVSQSPRYKVTKRGQDVALRCDPISGHVSLYWYRQALGQGPEFLTYFNYEAQQDKSGLPNDRFSAERPEGSISTLTIQRTEQRDSAMYRCASSRQGYTEAFFGQGTRLTVV.

The CDR3 sequence: CASKDGGRTEAFF. The CDR3 region has the DNA TGTGCCAGTAAGGACGGGGGCCGGACTGAAGCTTTCTTT. This chain uses TRBV19 with TRBJ1-1, with D tentatively TRBD1 (6 bases). The ends were cut back, 7 bases at V and 5 bases at J, with 14 bases in the middle. This CDR3 region has 13 residues. Germline values: CDR1 LNHDA, CDR2 SQIVND (reference sequence). Full variable domain (outside the CDR3, taken from reference TRBV19 and TRBJ1-1): DGGITQSPKYLFRKEGQNVTLSCEQNLNHDAMYWYRQDPGQGLRLIYYSQIVNDFQKGDIAEGYSVSREKKESFPLTVTSAQKNPTAFYLCASKDGGRTEAFFGQGTRLTVV.

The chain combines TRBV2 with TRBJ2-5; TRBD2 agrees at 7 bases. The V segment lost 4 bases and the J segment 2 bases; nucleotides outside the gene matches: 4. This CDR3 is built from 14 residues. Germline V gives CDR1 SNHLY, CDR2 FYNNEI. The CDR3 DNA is TGTGCCAGCAGTGGAGCGGGGAGACAAGAGACCCAGTACTTC. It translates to CASSGAGRQETQYF.

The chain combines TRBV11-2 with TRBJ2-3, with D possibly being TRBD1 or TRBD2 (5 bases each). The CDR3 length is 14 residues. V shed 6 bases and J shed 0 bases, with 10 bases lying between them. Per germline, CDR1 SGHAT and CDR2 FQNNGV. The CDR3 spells CASRRGPSTDTQYF. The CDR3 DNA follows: TGTGCCAGCAGACGGGGACCGAGCACAGATACGCAGTATTTT.

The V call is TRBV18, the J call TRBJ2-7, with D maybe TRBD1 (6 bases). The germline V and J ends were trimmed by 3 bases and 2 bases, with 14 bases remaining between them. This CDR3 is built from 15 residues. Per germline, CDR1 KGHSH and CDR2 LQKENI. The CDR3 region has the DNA TGTGCCAGCTCACCGCCACAGGGAAGTCCCTACGAGCAGTACTTC. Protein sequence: CASSPPQGSPYEQYF.

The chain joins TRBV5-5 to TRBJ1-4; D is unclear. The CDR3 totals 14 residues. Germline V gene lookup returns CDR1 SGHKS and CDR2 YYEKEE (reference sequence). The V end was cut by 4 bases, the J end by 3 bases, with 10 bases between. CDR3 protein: CASSRDSANEKLFF. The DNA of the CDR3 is TGTGCCAGCAGCAGGGATTCGGCTAATGAAAAACTGTTTTTT.

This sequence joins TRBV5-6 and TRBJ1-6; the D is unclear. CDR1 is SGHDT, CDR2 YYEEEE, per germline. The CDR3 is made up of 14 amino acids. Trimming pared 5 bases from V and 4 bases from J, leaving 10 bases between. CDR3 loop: CASRPQAYNSPLHF. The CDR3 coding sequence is TGTGCCAGCAGACCCCAGGCTTATAATTCACCCCTCCACTTT.

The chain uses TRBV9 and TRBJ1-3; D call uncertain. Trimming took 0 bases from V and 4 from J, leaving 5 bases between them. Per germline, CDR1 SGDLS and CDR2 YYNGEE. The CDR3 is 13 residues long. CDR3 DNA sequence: TGTGCCAGCAGCGTAGAGCCCGGAAACACCATATATTTT. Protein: CASSVEPGNTIYF.

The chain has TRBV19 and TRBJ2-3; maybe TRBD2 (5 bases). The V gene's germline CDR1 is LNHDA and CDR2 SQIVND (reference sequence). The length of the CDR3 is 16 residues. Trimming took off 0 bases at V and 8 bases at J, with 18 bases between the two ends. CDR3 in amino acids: CASSIEAGDPKLTQYF. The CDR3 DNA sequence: TGTGCCAGTAGTATAGAGGCGGGTGATCCGAAACTTACGCAGTATTTT.

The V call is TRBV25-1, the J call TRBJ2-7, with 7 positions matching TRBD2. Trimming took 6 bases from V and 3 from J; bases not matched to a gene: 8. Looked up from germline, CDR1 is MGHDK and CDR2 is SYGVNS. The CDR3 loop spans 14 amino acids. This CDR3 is CASRQAGARYEQYF. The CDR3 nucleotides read TGTGCCAGCAGACAGGCGGGAGCCCGCTACGAGCAGTACTTC.

The DNA of the CDR3 is TGTGCCAGCACCAGGGGGCTAGCCACAGATACGCAGTATTTT. Amino acid sequence: CASTRGLATDTQYF. This chain links TRBV7-2 with TRBJ2-3; 8 bases are shared with TRBD1. The J segment lost 2 bases and the V segment lost 7 bases, leaving 5 bases of the junction unmatched. This CDR3 region has 14 residues. CDR1 and CDR2 (germline): SGHTA, FQGNSA.

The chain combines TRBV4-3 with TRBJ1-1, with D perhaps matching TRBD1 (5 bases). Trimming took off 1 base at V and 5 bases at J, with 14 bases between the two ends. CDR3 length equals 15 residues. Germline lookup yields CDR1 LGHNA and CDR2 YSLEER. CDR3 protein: CASSQGGNLETEAFF. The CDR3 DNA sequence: TGCGCCAGCAGCCAAGGGGGCAACCTGGAGACTGAAGCTTTCTTT.

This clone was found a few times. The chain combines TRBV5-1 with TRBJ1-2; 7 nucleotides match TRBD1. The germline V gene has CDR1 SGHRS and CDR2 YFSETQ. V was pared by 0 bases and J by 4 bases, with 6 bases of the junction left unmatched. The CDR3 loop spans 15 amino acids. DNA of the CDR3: TGCGCCAGCAGCTTGGACCAGGGGGAGACCTATGGCTACACCTTC. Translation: CASSLDQGETYGYTF.

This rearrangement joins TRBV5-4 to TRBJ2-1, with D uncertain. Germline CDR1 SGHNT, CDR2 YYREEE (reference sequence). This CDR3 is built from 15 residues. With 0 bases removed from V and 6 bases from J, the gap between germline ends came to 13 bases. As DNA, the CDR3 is TGTGCCAGCAGCTTGGGGGCGGTAACGGGCAATGAGCAGTTCTTC. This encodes CASSLGAVTGNEQFF.

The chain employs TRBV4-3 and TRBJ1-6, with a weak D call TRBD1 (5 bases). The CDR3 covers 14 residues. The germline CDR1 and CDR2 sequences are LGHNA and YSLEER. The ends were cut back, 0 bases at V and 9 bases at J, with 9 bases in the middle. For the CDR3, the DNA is TGCGCCAGCAGCCAAGATATGGGGCGTTCACCCCTCCACTTT. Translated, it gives CASSQDMGRSPLHF.

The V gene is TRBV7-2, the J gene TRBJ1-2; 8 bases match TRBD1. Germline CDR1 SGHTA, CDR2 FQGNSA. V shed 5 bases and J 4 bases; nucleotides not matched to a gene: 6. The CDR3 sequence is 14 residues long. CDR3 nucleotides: TGTGCCAGCAGCCAGGGACAGGAGGTCTATGGCTACACCTTC. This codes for CASSQGQEVYGYTF.

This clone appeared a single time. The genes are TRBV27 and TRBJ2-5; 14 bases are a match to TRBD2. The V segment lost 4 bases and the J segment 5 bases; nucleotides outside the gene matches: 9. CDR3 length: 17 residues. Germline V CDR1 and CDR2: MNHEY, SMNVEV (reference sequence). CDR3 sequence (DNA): TGTGCCAGCAGTTACCACGGACTAGCGGGGGGTAGCGAGACCCAGTACTTC. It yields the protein CASSYHGLAGGSETQYF.

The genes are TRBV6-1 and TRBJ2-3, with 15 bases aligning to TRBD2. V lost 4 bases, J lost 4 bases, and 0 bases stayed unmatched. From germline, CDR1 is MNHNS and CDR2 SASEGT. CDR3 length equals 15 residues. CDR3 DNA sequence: TGTGCCAGCAGTGGGACTAGCGGGGGGGCAGATACGCAGTATTTT. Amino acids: CASSGTSGGADTQYF.

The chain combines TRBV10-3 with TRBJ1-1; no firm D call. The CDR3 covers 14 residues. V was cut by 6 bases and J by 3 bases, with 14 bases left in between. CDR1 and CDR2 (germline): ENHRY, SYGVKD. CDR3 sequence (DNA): TGTGCCATCAGAGCCTTCACAGAGTACACTGAAGCTTTCTTT. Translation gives CAIRAFTEYTEAFF.

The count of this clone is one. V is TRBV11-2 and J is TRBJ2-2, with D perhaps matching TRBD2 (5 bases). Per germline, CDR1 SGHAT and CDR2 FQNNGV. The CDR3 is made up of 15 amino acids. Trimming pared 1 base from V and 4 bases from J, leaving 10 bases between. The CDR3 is CASSLGSGSTGELFF. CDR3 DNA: TGTGCCAGCAGCTTAGGAAGCGGCAGCACCGGGGAGCTGTTTTTT.

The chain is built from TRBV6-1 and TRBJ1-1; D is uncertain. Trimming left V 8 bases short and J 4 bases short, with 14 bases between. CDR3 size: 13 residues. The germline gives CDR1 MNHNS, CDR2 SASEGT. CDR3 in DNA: TGTGCCAGCTTGTCAGATGGGCGCACTGAAGCTTTCTTT. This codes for CASLSDGRTEAFF.

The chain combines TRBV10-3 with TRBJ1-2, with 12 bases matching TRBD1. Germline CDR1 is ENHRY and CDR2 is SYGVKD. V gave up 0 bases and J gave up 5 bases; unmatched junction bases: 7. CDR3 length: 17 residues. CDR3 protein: CAISESGGQGASYGYTF. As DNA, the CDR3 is TGTGCCATCAGTGAGTCGGGGGGACAGGGGGCTTCTTATGGCTACACCTTC.

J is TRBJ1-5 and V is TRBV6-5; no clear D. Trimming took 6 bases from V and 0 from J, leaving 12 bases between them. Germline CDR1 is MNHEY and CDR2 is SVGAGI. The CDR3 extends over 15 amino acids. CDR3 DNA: TGTGCCAGCAGGTTTAGGCCCGATAGCAATCAGCCCCAGCATTTT. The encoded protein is CASRFRPDSNQPQHF.

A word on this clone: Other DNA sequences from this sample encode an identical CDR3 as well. Here the CDR3 reads CASSLEGGSYNEQFF. The DNA of the CDR3 is TGCGCCAGCAGCTTGGAAGGGGGCTCCTACAATGAGCAGTTCTTC. The J gene is TRBJ2-1, the V gene TRBV5-1; tentatively, D is TRBD1 (6 bases). Trimming took off 0 bases at V and 0 bases at J, with 7 bases between the two ends. CDR1 and CDR2 (germline): SGHRS, YFSETQ. The CDR3 loop spans 15 amino acids.